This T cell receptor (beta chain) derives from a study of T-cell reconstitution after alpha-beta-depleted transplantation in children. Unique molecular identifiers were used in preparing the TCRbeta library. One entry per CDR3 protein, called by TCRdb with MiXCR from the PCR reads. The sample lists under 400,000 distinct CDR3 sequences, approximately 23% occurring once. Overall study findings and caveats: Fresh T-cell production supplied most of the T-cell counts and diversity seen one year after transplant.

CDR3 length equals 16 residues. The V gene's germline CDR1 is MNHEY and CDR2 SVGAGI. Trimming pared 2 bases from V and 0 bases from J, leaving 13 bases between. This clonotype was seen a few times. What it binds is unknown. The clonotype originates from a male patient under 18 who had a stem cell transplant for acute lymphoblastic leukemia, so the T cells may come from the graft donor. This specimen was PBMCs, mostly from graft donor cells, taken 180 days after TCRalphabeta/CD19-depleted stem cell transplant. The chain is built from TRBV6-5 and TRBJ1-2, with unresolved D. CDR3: CASSYGGQPTNYGYTF. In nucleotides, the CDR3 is TGTGCCAGCAGTTACGGCGGCCAGCCAACTAACTATGGCTACACCTTC.